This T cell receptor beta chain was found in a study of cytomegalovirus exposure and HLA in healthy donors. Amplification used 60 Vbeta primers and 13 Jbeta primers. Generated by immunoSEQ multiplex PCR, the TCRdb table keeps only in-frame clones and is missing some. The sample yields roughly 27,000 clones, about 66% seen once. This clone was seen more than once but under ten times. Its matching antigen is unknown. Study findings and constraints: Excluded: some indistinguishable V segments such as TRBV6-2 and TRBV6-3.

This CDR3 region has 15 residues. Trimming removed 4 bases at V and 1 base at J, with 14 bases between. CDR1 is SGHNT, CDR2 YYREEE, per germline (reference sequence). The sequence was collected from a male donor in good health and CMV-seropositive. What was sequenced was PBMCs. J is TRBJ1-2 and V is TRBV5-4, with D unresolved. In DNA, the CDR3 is TGTGCCAGCAGCGTGGCTGCAGGACTTAACTATGGCTACACCTTC. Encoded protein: CASSVAAGLNYGYTF.